This TCR beta chain derives from a study of T cell responses to AZD1222 COVID-19 vaccine. For the study at large: Second-dose groups at about 4 or about 12 weeks were pooled. Findings and limits, study-wide: Across the whole spike, CD4 TCRs peaked at regions 160-218 and 743-854. Seropositive at baseline were only 5 to 7 AZD1222 recipients. Clonal diversity may have been underestimated, and the donors were mostly white British, with more females than males.

Generated by immunoSEQ multiplex PCR, the TCRdb table keeps only in-frame clones and is missing some. The sample has about 160,000 clones, 94% seen once. Concerning this clone: The antigen remains undetermined.

This TCR came from an adult in good health. The sequences come from peripheral blood, collected on day 0 of AZD1222 vaccination.

The CDR3 region is CASSPSRGSLGGAFF. CDR3 coding DNA: TGTGCCAGCAGCCCCTCCCGCGGCTCCCTTGGGGGAGCTTTCTTT. This chain uses TRBV7-8 with TRBJ1-1, with D perhaps matching TRBD1 (5 bases). Trimming removed 5 bases from V and 10 bases from J, with 23 bases in between. The germline V gene has CDR1 SGHVS and CDR2 FQNEAQ. The CDR3 has 15 amino acids. The full variable domain, in which reference TRBV7-8 and TRBJ1-1 provide the parts outside the CDR3, is GAGVSQSPRYKVAKRGQDVALRCDPISGHVSLFWYQQALGQGPEFLTYFQNEAQLDKSGLPSDRFFAERPEGSVSTLKIQRTQQEDSAVYLCASSPSRGSLGGAFFGQGTRLTVV.